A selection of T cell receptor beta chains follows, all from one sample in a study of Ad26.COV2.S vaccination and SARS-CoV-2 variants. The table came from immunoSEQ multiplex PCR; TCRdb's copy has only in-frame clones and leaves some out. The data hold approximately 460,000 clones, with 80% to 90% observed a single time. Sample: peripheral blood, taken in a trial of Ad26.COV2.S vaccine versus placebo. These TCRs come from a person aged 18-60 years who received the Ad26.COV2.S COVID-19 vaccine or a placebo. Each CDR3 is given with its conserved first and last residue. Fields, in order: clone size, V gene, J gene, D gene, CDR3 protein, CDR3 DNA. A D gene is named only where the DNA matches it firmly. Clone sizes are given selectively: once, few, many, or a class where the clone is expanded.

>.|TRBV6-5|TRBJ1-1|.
CASSYSRLRAEAFF
TGTGCCAGCAGTTACTCGAGACTCCGCGCTGAAGCTTTCTTT
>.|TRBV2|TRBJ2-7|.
CASSTPGRISYEQYF
TGTGCCAGCAGTACACCGGGACGGATCTCCTACGAGCAGTACTTC
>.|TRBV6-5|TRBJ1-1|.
CASSWGGRLAFF
TGTGCCAGCAGTTGGGGGGGTCGGCTGGCTTTCTTT
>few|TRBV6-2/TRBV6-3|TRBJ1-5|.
CASSYNEDSNQPQHF
TGTGCCAGCAGTTACAATGAAGATAGCAATCAGCCCCAGCATTTT
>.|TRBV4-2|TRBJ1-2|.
CASREGDHNYGYTF
TGTGCCAGCAGGGAAGGGGACCATAACTATGGCTACACCTTC
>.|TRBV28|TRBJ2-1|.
CASKTASEGNNEQFF
TGTGCCAGCAAAACCGCTAGCGAGGGGAACAATGAGCAGTTCTTC
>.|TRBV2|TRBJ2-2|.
CASRGLGTGELFF
TGTGCCAGTAGGGGTCTCGGAACCGGGGAGCTGTTTTTT
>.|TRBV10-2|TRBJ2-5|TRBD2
CASRPGLAFSGETQYF
TGCGCCAGCAGACCGGGACTAGCGTTTTCCGGAGAGACCCAGTACTTC
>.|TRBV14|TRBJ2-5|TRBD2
CASSLGLAGGYQETQYF
TGTGCCAGCAGCCTGGGACTAGCGGGAGGTTACCAAGAGACCCAGTACTTC
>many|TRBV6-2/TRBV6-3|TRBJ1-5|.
CASSYEGNQPQHF
TGTGCCAGCAGTTACGAGGGCAATCAGCCCCAGCATTTT
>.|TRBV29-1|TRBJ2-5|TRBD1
CSGARGSETQYF
TGCAGCGGAGCCAGGGGGTCAGAGACCCAGTACTTC
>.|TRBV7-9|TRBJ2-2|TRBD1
CASSLEGRGYTGELFF
TGTGCCAGCAGCTTAGAGGGCAGGGGGTACACCGGGGAGCTGTTTTTT
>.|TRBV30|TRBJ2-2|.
CACTGTLNTGELFF
TGTGCCTGTACCGGGACATTGAACACCGGGGAGCTGTTTTTT
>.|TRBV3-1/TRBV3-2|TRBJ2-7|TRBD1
CASSQDWDSYYIYEQYF
TGTGCCAGCAGCCAAGATTGGGACAGCTACTATATCTACGAGCAGTACTTC
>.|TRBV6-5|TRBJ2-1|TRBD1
CASRVGTERYNEQFF
TGTGCCAGCAGGGTAGGGACAGAAAGATACAATGAGCAGTTCTTC
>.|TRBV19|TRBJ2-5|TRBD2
CASSMSPGLAGEGTQYF
TGTGCCAGTAGTATGTCCCCGGGACTAGCGGGAGAGGGGACCCAGTACTTC
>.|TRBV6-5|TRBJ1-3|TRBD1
CASSPDRGDGNTIYF
TGTGCCAGCAGCCCGGACAGGGGGGATGGAAACACCATATATTTT
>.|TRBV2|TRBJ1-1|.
CASSGLVLWGVTNTEAFF
TGTGCCAGCAGTGGCCTTGTTTTGTGGGGAGTTACGAACACTGAAGCTTTCTTT
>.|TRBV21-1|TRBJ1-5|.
CASNSALVPVGNQPQHF
TGTGCCAGCAACTCAGCGCTGGTGCCGGTAGGCAATCAGCCCCAGCATTTT
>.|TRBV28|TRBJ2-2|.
CASKILGVGGELFF
TGTGCCAGCAAGATTTTAGGGGTGGGCGGGGAGCTGTTTTTT
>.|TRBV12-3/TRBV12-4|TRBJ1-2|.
CASSFFPSGYTF
TGTGCCAGCAGTTTCTTTCCGAGTGGCTACACCTTC
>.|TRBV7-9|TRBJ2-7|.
CASSRTYRDEQYF
TGTGCCAGCAGCCGTACTTACAGGGACGAGCAGTACTTC
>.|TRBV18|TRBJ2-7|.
CASSPQGNLREQYF
TGTGCCAGCTCCCCACAGGGAAATCTACGAGAGCAGTACTTC
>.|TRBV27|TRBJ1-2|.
CASSPSLVNYGYTF
TGTGCCAGCTCCCCCTCCTTAGTTAACTATGGCTACACCTTC
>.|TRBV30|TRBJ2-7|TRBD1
CAGGGTGLYEQYF
TGTGCCGGAGGGGGGACAGGGCTCTACGAGCAGTACTTC
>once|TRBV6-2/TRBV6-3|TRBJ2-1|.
CASSYSNWGDEQFF
TGTGCCAGCAGTTACTCGAACTGGGGGGATGAGCAGTTCTTC
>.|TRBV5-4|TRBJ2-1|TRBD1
CASSAGGDRGQFF
TGTGCCAGCAGCGCAGGGGGGGACAGGGGGCAGTTCTTC
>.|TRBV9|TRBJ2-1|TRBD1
CASSPGQGLNEQFF
TGTGCCAGCAGCCCGGGACAGGGATTGAATGAGCAGTTCTTC
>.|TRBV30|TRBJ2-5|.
CAWSMGAETQYF
TGTGCCTGGAGCATGGGCGCGGAGACCCAGTACTTC
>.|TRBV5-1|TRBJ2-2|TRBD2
CASSLDLAGVGELFF
TGCGCCAGCAGCTTGGATCTAGCGGGAGTAGGGGAGCTGTTTTTT
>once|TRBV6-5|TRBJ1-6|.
CASSYSSMRGSPLHF
TGTGCCAGCAGTTACTCGAGTATGCGGGGTTCACCCCTCCACTTT
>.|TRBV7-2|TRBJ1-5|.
CASSLISGGSQPQHF
TGTGCCAGCAGCTTAATCTCCGGGGGCTCTCAGCCCCAGCATTTT
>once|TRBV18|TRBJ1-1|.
CASSLQSQVNRRGTEAFF
TGTGCCAGCTCACTACAGTCGCAGGTGAACCGTAGAGGAACTGAAGCTTTCTTT
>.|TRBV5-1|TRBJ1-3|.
CASSPVLSGNTIYF
TGCGCCAGCAGCCCAGTGCTCTCTGGAAACACCATATATTTT
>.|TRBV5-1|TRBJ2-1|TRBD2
CASSSRTSGGYNEQFF
TGCGCCAGCAGCTCGCGGACTAGCGGGGGGTACAATGAGCAGTTCTTC
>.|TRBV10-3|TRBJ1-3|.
CAIENGGGSNTIYF
TGTGCCATCGAAAATGGTGGGGGGTCGAACACCATATATTTT
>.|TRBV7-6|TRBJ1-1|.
CASSSSPGPGGVAFF
TGTGCCAGCAGCTCTAGTCCGGGACCGGGAGGGGTAGCTTTCTTT
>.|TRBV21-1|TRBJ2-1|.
CASSKTQRGGLDFF
TGTGCCAGCAGCAAAACGCAGCGGGGGGGCCTCGATTTCTTC
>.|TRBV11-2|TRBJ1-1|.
CASSFHYGSMNTEAFF
TGTGCCAGCAGCTTTCATTACGGGAGCATGAACACTGAAGCTTTCTTT
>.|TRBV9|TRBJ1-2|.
CASSVGVLETAGYTF
TGTGCCAGCAGCGTTGGGGTTTTGGAGACAGCGGGCTACACCTTC
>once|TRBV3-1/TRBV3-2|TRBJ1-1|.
CASSQGTRNQAFF
TGTGCCAGCAGCCAAGGTACTCGGAACCAAGCTTTCTTT
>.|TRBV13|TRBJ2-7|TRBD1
CASSSRGTGLWEQYF
TGTGCCAGCAGCTCCAGGGGGACAGGCCTTTGGGAGCAGTACTTC
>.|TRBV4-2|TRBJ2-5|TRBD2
CASSLILAGVKTQYF
TGTGCCAGCAGCTTAATTCTAGCGGGAGTAAAGACCCAGTACTTC
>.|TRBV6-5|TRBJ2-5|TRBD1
CASSPGQLEETQYF
TGTGCCAGCAGCCCGGGACAGCTCGAAGAGACCCAGTACTTC
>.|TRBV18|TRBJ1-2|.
CASSPQQGGYTF
TGTGCCAGCTCACCACAGCAAGGGGGCTACACCTTC
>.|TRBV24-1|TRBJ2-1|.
CATSDFLKVDEQFF
TGTGCCACCAGTGATTTTCTAAAGGTGGATGAGCAGTTCTTC
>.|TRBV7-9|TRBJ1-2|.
CASSFQGGDGYGYTF
TGTGCCAGCAGCTTTCAGGGAGGGGATGGCTATGGCTACACCTTC
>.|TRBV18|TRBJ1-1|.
CASSPFAGYDTEAFF
TGTGCCAGCTCACCATTTGCGGGATATGACACTGAAGCTTTCTTT
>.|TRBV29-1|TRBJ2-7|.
CSVEGRPEGGISYEQYF
TGCAGCGTTGAAGGACGTCCTGAGGGGGGAATTTCCTACGAGCAGTACTTC
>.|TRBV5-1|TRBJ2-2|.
CASSLTSDWNTGELFF
TGCGCCAGCAGCTTGACGTCCGACTGGAACACCGGGGAGCTGTTTTTT
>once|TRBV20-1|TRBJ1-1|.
CSARGGREAFF
TGCAGTGCTAGGGGTGGGCGCGAGGCTTTCTTT
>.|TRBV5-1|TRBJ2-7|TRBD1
CASRTDRAGKSWGTYEQYF
TGCGCCAGCAGAACTGACAGGGCCGGGAAAAGCTGGGGAACCTACGAGCAGTACTTC